This T cell receptor (beta chain) is from a study of blood T cells in healthy people across ages. Study results and caveats: CMV status of donors was not determined, possibly confounding expanded clonotype changes.

The CDR3 spans 14 residues. Germline V CDR1 and CDR2: DFQATT, SNEGSKA (reference sequence). The use of a sample-barcoded 5' primer and a J-beta primer mix characterized a second PCR of about 7 to 12 cycles. TCRdb independently ran MiXCR on the 5' RACE reads; one entry per CDR3 protein. The sample gives approximately 1.5 million distinct CDR3 sequences, 34% of which show up once; approximately 11% is in the top ten. In regard to this clonotype: No antigen is known for it. A single base separates this from a much larger clone, so it may be a read error.

This TCR derives from a woman aged 25-40 years in good health. Sequenced input: blood. V usage is TRBV20-1 and J usage is TRBJ2-7; D perhaps matches TRBD2 (6 bases). CDR3 nucleotides: TGCAGTGCTAGAGCTCGGGACTGGAACTACAAGCAGTACTTC. This codes for CSARARDWNYKQYF.